This T cell receptor beta chain was sequenced in a study of graft-versus-host responses after intestinal transplantation. Assay used: immunoSEQ multiplex PCR; TCRdb lists only in-frame clones, some missing. The sample shows fewer than 110,000 clones, 87% of them seen only once. For this clone: Its antigen is as yet unknown.

The germline gives CDR1 SGDLS, CDR2 YYNGEE. Unmatched junction bases numbered 6, after V lost 2 bases and J lost 2 bases. The CDR3 extends over 17 amino acids. This TCR came from a human donor who was the organ donor for an intestinal transplant. The source was unstimulated CD4+ T cells sorted from spleen or lymph node cells, collected before transplant. The chain recombines TRBV9 with TRBJ2-6, with 8 bases that match TRBD1. As DNA, the CDR3 is TGTGCCAGCAGCGTCGAGCTACAGGGGGCTGGGGCCAACGTCCTGACTTTC. This encodes CASSVELQGAGANVLTF.